A single T cell receptor beta chain is shown here with its context. This specimen belongs to a study of T cell responses to AZD1222 COVID-19 vaccine. CDR1 is SGHRS, CDR2 YFSETQ, per germline. CDR3 length: 15 amino acids. J gave up 9 bases and V 4 bases, and 6 bases lay outside the gene matches. Method: immunoSEQ multiplex PCR; TCRdb's copy keeps in-frame clones and lacks some. In the table there are 120,000 to 150,000 clones, 85% to 95% of which are singletons. Sample: peripheral blood, taken on day 0 of AZD1222 vaccination. The rearrangement joins TRBV5-1 to TRBJ2-1; 14 bases are a match to TRBD2. The origin of this receptor is an adult in good health. DNA of the CDR3: TGCGCCAGCAGCGCAAGACTAGCGGGAGGGGGTGAGCAGTTCTTC. Residues: CASSARLAGGGEQFF.